The T cell receptor (beta chain) under discussion was sequenced for a study of CD8 T cells in Susac syndrome. Germline V lookup: CDR1 SEHNR, CDR2 FQNEAQ (reference sequence). The CDR3 is 16 residues long. The V end was cut by 2 bases, the J end by 6 bases, with 17 bases between. An amount of RNA that ranged from roughly 0.5 to 1 ug was reverse transcribed with random hexamers. Across 54 Vbeta and 13 Jbeta, TCR beta CDR3 was amplified with immunoSEQ multiplex PCR. MiXCR, run by TCRdb on the immunoSEQ multiplex PCR reads, gives a single entry per CDR3 protein. This table holds under 90,000 distinct CDR3 sequences, approximately 94% found once. Notes on the study in general: TCR sequencing and HLA analysis covered a relatively small number of individuals.

As to this clonotype: Its specificity is not known.

The V and J genes are TRBV7-9 and TRBJ2-1; D unresolved. The sample taken for sequencing was CD4+ T cells from PBMCs. The sequence was obtained from a human donor with Susac syndrome. CDR3 sequence reads: CASSLSLTTPGNEQFF. CDR3 in DNA: TGTGCCAGCAGCTTAAGCCTAACTACCCCCGGCAATGAGCAGTTCTTC.